A selection of T cell receptor beta chains follows, all from one sample in a study of blood T cell repertoires in COVID-19. Method: immunoSEQ multiplex PCR; TCRdb's copy keeps in-frame clones and lacks some. The sample lists around 41,000 clones, 87% occurring once. The sample comprised peripheral blood. The receptors derive from a woman at least 80 years old with active COVID-19. Both conserved end residues are part of each CDR3. The order of the fields is D gene, V gene, clone size, J gene, CDR3 DNA, CDR3 protein. The D gene is left open where the match is weak. Not every row has a clone size; where given, it reads once, few, many or a size class.

TRBD2	TRBV6-6	.	TRBJ2-7	TGTGCCAGCAGTGGCCCTAGCGGGGTAAGCTCCTACGAGCAGTACTTC	CASSGPSGVSSYEQYF
.	TRBV6-6	.	TRBJ2-1	TGTGCCAGCAGTTACCTTGGTTGGGGGCATGAGCAGTTCTTC	CASSYLGWGHEQFF
.	TRBV7-6	.	TRBJ1-6	TGTGCCAGCAGCCTCGGGACTTCTTATAATTCACCCCTCCACTTT	CASSLGTSYNSPLHF
.	TRBV28	.	TRBJ1-2	TGTGCCAGCAGTTTGGACAGCCGCTACACCTTC	CASSLDSRYTF
.	TRBV9	.	TRBJ2-2	TGTGCCAGCAGCGTAGTACCGGGAGTGGACACCGGGGAGCTGTTTTTT	CASSVVPGVDTGELFF
.	TRBV28	.	TRBJ2-5	TGTGCCAGCAGTTTGGAAACAACGGGTCTGGAGACCCAGTACTTC	CASSLETTGLETQYF
.	TRBV10-3	.	TRBJ1-5	TGTGCCATCAGTGGGAATGAGGGGCCCCAGCATTTT	CAISGNEGPQHF
TRBD1	TRBV11-2	.	TRBJ1-4	TGTGCCAGCAGCTTAAGGACAGGGGTTGAAAAACTGTTTTTT	CASSLRTGVEKLFF
.	TRBV18	.	TRBJ1-3	TGTGCCAGCTCACCCTCAGTAGCGGTTGTAACTGGAAACACCATATATTTT	CASSPSVAVVTGNTIYF
TRBD1	TRBV4-3	.	TRBJ1-2	TGCGCCAGCAGCCAAAGCCGACAGGGCTCCTTGGGCTACACCTTC	CASSQSRQGSLGYTF
TRBD2	TRBV9	.	TRBJ2-7	TGTGCCAGCGGCCGCGGGGGGGAGTACGAGCAGTACTTC	CASGRGGEYEQYF
.	TRBV10-2	.	TRBJ1-2	TGCGCCAGCACCTTTAGTGCTACGTACAGAGTAGGGAGTTCCGGCTATGGCTACACCTTC	CASTFSATYRVGSSGYGYTF
TRBD1	TRBV24-1	.	TRBJ1-2	TGTGCCACCAGTGGGGACAGGGACTATGGCTACACCTTC	CATSGDRDYGYTF
.	TRBV7-5	.	TRBJ1-4	TGTGCCAGAAGCCCCGCGGGGAGAACTGGACGTGAAAAACTGTTTTTT	CARSPAGRTGREKLFF
.	TRBV9	.	TRBJ2-1	TGTGCCAGCAGCGTCGGGTCCAGAAACAATGAGCAGTTCTTC	CASSVGSRNNEQFF
.	TRBV12-3/TRBV12-4	medium-sized	TRBJ1-2	TGTGCCAGCAGTCTCGGGCCACAGGGCGGCTACACCTTC	CASSLGPQGGYTF
.	TRBV9	.	TRBJ1-3	TGTGCCAGCAGCTCGGGATTGGGAAACACCATATATTTT	CASSSGLGNTIYF
.	TRBV6-2/TRBV6-3	.	TRBJ1-5	TGTGCCAGCAGCCCGGGGGCAGTTAGCAATCAGCCCCAGCATTTT	CASSPGAVSNQPQHF
.	TRBV30	.	TRBJ2-5	TGTGCCTGGAGTCCTAGCCGGGAGACCCAGTACTTC	CAWSPSRETQYF
.	TRBV7-9	.	TRBJ2-2	TGTGCCAGCAGAAAAAGGACAGCTAACACCGGGGAGCTGTTTTTT	CASRKRTANTGELFF
TRBD1	TRBV5-1	.	TRBJ1-4	TGCGCCAGCAGCTTGGGCCGAGGACAGGTGTCGATAACTAATGAAAAACTGTTTTTT	CASSLGRGQVSITNEKLFF
.	TRBV24-1	once	TRBJ2-1	TGTGCCACCAGGGAGGGCAATGAGCAGTTCTTC	CATREGNEQFF
.	TRBV27	.	TRBJ2-7	TGTGCCAGCAGTACGAAAACAGGGTCCTACGAGCAGTACTTC	CASSTKTGSYEQYF
TRBD1	TRBV10-1	.	TRBJ2-7	TGCGCCAGCAGTGAGTCGAGTGACAGGGGCGGGGAGCAGTACTTC	CASSESSDRGGEQYF
.	TRBV4-3	.	TRBJ1-1	TGCGCCAGCAGCCCAGGGGATCGCAACACTGAAGCTTTCTTT	CASSPGDRNTEAFF
TRBD1	TRBV28	.	TRBJ2-7	TGTGCCAGCCAGGGGGATAAACGGTACGAGCAGTACTTC	CASQGDKRYEQYF
TRBD1	TRBV5-4	.	TRBJ1-1	TGTGCCAGCAGCTTACAGGGGGTGCGCACTGAAGCTTTCTTT	CASSLQGVRTEAFF
TRBD2	TRBV5-1	.	TRBJ2-5	TGCGCCAGCAGCAGGCGGACTAGCGGGCAAGAGACCCAGTACTTC	CASSRRTSGQETQYF
.	TRBV5-1	once	TRBJ1-1	TGCGCCAGCAGGGCCCAGGCTACGAACACTGAAGCTTTCTTT	CASRAQATNTEAFF
TRBD2	TRBV7-2	.	TRBJ2-5	TGTGCCAGCAGCCAAACTAGCGGAGCTCAAGAGACCCAGTACTTC	CASSQTSGAQETQYF
.	TRBV6-2/TRBV6-3	.	TRBJ2-3	TGTGCCAGCAGTTACGAAAGCCTAGCGCGAAATACGCAGTATTTT	CASSYESLARNTQYF
.	TRBV3-1/TRBV3-2	medium-sized	TRBJ1-6	TGTGCCAGCAGCCAAGGGTACGGGAATAATTCACCCCTCCACTTT	CASSQGYGNNSPLHF